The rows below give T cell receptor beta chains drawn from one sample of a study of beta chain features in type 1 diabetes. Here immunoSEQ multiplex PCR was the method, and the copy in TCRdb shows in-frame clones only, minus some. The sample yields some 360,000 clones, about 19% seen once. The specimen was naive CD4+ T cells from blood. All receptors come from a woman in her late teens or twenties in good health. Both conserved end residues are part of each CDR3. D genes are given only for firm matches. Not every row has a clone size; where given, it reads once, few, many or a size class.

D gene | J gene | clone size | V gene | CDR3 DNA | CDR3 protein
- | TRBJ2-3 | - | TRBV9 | TGTGCCAGCAGCTCCCGAGATACGCAGTATTTT | CASSSRDTQYF
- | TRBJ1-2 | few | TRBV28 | TGTGCCAGCAGTGTAACAGGGTCCTATGGCTACACCTTC | CASSVTGSYGYTF
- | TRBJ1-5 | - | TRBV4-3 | TGCGCCAGCAGCCAAAGGGGATGGCCCCAGCATTTT | CASSQRGWPQHF
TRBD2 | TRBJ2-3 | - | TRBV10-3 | TGTGCCATCAGTGGATCACCGGGACTAGCGGGAGAAGCAGATACGCAGTATTTT | CAISGSPGLAGEADTQYF
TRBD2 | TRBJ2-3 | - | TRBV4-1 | TGCGCCAGCAGCCGGATCCTGGCGGGGGGAGATACGCAGTATTTT | CASSRILAGGDTQYF
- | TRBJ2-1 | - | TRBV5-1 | TGCGCCAGCAGCTTGACAGGGACCTACAATGAGCAGTTCTTC | CASSLTGTYNEQFF
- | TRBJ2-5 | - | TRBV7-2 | TGTGCCAGCAGCTTCGGAGCGGAAGAGACCCAGTACTTC | CASSFGAEETQYF
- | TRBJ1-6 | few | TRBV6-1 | TGTGCCAGCAGTGAATACGGCAGGGCGGGGTCCTATAATTCACCCCTCCACTTT | CASSEYGRAGSYNSPLHF
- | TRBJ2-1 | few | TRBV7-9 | TGTGCCAGCTCCCCGGCTAGCGTATACAATGAGCAGTTCTTC | CASSPASVYNEQFF
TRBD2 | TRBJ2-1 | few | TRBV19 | TGTGCCAGTAGTAACCGAACTAGCGGGGCCTACAATGAGCAGTTCTTC | CASSNRTSGAYNEQFF
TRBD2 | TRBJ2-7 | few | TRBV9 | TGTGCCAGCAGCCCGCGGCGGGGGGGCCTCTACGAGCAGTACTTC | CASSPRRGGLYEQYF
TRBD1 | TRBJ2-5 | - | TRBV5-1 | TGCGCCAGCAGCTTGGCCTTGGACAGGCGTCAAGAGACCCAGTACTTC | CASSLALDRRQETQYF
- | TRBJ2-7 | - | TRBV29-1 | TGCAGCGTCGTAGTGAGCCCGAACCACGAGCAGTACTTC | CSVVVSPNHEQYF
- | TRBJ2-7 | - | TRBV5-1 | TGCGCCAGCAGCTTGGCTCCAGGGATGAATTACGAGCAGTACTTC | CASSLAPGMNYEQYF
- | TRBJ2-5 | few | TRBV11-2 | TGTGCCAGCAGCTCCCCTTCGCGGGAGACCCAGTACTTC | CASSSPSRETQYF
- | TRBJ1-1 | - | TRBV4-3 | TGCGCCAGCAGCCAAAGGAGGGACGGAAACACTGAAGCTTTCTTT | CASSQRRDGNTEAFF
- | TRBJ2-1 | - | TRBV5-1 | TGCGCCAGCAGCTTCGAGGTAACCGGCGATGAGCAGTTCTTC | CASSFEVTGDEQFF